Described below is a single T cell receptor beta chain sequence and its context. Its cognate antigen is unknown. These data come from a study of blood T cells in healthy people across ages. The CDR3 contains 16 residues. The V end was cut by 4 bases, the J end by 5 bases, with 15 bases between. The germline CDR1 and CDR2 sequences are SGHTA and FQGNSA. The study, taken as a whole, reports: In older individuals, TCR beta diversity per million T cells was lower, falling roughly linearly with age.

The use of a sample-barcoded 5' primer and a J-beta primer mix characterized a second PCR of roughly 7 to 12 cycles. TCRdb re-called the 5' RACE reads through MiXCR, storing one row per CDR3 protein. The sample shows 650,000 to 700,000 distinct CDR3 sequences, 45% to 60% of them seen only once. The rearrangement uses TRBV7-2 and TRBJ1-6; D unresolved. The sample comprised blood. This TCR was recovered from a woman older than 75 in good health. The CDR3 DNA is TGTGCCAGCAGCTATACCCGTGAAACGAATAATTCACCCCTCCACTTT. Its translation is CASSYTRETNNSPLHF.